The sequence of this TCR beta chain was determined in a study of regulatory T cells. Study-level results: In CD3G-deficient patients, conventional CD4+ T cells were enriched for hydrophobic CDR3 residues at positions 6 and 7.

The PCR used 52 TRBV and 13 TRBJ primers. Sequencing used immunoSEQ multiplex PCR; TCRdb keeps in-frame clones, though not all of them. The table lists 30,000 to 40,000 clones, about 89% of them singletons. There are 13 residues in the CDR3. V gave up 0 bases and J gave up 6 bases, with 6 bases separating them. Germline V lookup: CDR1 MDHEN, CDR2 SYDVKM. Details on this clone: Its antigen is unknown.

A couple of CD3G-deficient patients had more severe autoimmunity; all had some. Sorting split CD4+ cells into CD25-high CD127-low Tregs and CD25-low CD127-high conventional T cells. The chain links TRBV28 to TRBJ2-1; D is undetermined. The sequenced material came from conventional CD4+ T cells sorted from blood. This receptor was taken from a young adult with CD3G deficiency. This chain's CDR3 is CASSLWETNEQFF. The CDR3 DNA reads TGTGCCAGCAGTTTATGGGAAACCAATGAGCAGTTCTTC. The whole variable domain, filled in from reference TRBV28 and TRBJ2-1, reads DVKVTQSSRYLVKRTGEKVFLECVQDMDHENMFWYRQDPGLGLRLIYFSYDVKMKEKGDIPEGYSVSREKKERFSLILESASTNQTSMYLCASSLWETNEQFFGPGTRLTVL.